This is a list of T cell receptor beta chains from one sample in a study of regulatory T cells. Profiling relied on immunoSEQ multiplex PCR, and the TCRdb table lists in-frame clones only, not all of them. The sample comprises approximately 2,000 clones, less than 75% of which are singletons, and 33% rests with the top ten. Sequencing was done on a sample of CD8+ T cells sorted from blood. These receptors were taken from a young adult with CD3G deficiency. Each CDR3 is given without its conserved first and last residue.

J gene	V gene	CDR3 protein
TRBJ2-1	TRBV7-7	ASSTGTTYNEQF
TRBJ1-5	TRBV19	ASSLSSGLNQPQH
TRBJ2-5	TRBV9	ASSGPGGLPGETQY
TRBJ2-1	TRBV11-2	ASSPQGWGNEQF
TRBJ2-1	TRBV19	ASSKTLGWGNEQF
TRBJ1-4	TRBV5-1	ASSAGQGSATNEKLF
TRBJ2-5	TRBV7-8	ASSGGQVLQETQY
TRBJ2-3	TRBV7-9	ASGIATDTQY
TRBJ1-1	TRBV10-3	AISDILESGAYTEAF
TRBJ2-1	TRBV11-1	ASSLALAGGPNEQF
TRBJ1-1	TRBV27	ASSSTGGTEAF
TRBJ1-1	TRBV6-6	ASSSSGQMTEAF
TRBJ2-4	TRBV28	ASSSPPAGSKNIQY
TRBJ2-5	TRBV5-1	ASSLVTGETQY
TRBJ2-1	TRBV28	ASSFGDRGYNEQF
TRBJ1-1	TRBV11-2	ASSLIRWSEAF
TRBJ2-1	TRBV19	ASSIGLSMEQF
TRBJ1-1	TRBV5-1	ASSLDSNTEAF
TRBJ2-7	TRBV7-8	ASSRGLAEYEQY
TRBJ1-2	TRBV5-1	ASSLNGLNYGYT
TRBJ2-7	TRBV28	ASSLVLGRRYEQY
TRBJ1-4	TRBV28	ASSFHGKNEKLF
TRBJ2-7	TRBV28	ASSRTGGSYEQY
TRBJ1-1	TRBV28	ASSRTQGLLNTEAF
TRBJ2-7	TRBV7-8	ASSFGQEQY
TRBJ1-1	TRBV28	ASSNQGTDEAF
TRBJ2-3	TRBV7-9	ASSSNRGPSTDTQY
TRBJ2-5	TRBV7-8	ASSLAIAETQY
TRBJ2-1	TRBV7-8	ASSSVGLRGAPSSYNEQF
TRBJ1-1	TRBV28	ASSLTDRTEAF
TRBJ2-3	TRBV7-9	ASSSGLYTQY
TRBJ2-7	TRBV28	ASSLRGVREQY
TRBJ2-7	TRBV6-1	ASSEEAVGTAREQY
TRBJ2-6	TRBV10-3	AIADVSGANVLT
TRBJ2-7	TRBV28	ASRGGLAGSYEQY
TRBJ1-1	TRBV7-8	ASSLGFHTEAF
TRBJ2-7	TRBV28	ASSFGTGGRYEQY
TRBJ1-1	TRBV28	ASTLRVGGTEAF
TRBJ1-1	TRBV7-9	ASSQGRAGGAF
TRBJ2-3	TRBV7-8	ASSPGGTDTQY
TRBJ1-2	TRBV28	ASSPRQGAGYGYT
TRBJ1-1	TRBV5-1	ASSLDENTEAF
TRBJ1-2	TRBV6-1	ASSESWARKRGYT
TRBJ2-7	TRBV28	ASSLVGQGYEQY
TRBJ2-5	TRBV7-8	ASSTEGGRPQTQY
TRBJ2-7	TRBV28	ASSFGQGGYEQY
TRBJ1-2	TRBV28	ASSPITGGAGV
TRBJ2-7	TRBV28	ASSSTIEYEQY
TRBJ2-5	TRBV7-5	ASSLVAGGGETQY
TRBJ2-7	TRBV28	ASSPTGEVAYEQY
TRBJ2-1	TRBV27	ASSLTSNPYNEQF